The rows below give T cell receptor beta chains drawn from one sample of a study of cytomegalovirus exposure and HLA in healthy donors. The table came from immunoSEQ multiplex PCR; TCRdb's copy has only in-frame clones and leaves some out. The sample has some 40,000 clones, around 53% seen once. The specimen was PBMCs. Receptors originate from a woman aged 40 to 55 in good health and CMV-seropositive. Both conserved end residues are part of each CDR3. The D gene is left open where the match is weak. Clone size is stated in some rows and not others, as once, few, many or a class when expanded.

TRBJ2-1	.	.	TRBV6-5	CASSSVNPSYNEQFF	TGTGCCAGCAGTTCGGTCAACCCTTCCTACAATGAGCAGTTCTTC
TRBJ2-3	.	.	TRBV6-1	CASSFRGFSTDTQYF	TGTGCCAGCAGTTTCCGGGGATTTAGCACAGATACGCAGTATTTT
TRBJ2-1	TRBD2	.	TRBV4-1	CASSQEASGGAYNEQFF	TGCGCCAGCAGCCAAGAGGCTAGCGGGGGGGCCTACAATGAGCAGTTCTTC
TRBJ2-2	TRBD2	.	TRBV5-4	CASSQTSGNTGELFF	TGTGCCAGCAGCCAGACTAGCGGAAACACCGGGGAGCTGTTTTTT
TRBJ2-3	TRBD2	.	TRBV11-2	CASRIGGAGGSTDTQYF	TGTGCCAGCAGGATAGGAGGGGCGGGGGGCAGCACAGATACGCAGTATTTT
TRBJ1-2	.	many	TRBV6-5	CASSYSPGYGYTF	TGTGCCAGCAGTTACTCGCCAGGATATGGCTACACCTTC
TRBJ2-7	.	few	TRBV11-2	CASSQGTGQYSYEQYF	TGTGCCAGCAGCCAGGGGACGGGGCAGTACTCCTACGAGCAGTACTTC
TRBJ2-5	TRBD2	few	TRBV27	CASSLMASGGVTQYF	TGTGCCAGCAGTTTGATGGCTAGCGGGGGGGTGACCCAGTACTTC
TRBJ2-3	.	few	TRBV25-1	CASSDSGVITDTQYF	TGTGCCAGCAGTGACTCCGGGGTGATCACAGATACGCAGTATTTT
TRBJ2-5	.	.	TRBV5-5	CASSLNRETQYF	TGTGCCAGCAGCTTGAATCGGGAGACCCAGTACTTC